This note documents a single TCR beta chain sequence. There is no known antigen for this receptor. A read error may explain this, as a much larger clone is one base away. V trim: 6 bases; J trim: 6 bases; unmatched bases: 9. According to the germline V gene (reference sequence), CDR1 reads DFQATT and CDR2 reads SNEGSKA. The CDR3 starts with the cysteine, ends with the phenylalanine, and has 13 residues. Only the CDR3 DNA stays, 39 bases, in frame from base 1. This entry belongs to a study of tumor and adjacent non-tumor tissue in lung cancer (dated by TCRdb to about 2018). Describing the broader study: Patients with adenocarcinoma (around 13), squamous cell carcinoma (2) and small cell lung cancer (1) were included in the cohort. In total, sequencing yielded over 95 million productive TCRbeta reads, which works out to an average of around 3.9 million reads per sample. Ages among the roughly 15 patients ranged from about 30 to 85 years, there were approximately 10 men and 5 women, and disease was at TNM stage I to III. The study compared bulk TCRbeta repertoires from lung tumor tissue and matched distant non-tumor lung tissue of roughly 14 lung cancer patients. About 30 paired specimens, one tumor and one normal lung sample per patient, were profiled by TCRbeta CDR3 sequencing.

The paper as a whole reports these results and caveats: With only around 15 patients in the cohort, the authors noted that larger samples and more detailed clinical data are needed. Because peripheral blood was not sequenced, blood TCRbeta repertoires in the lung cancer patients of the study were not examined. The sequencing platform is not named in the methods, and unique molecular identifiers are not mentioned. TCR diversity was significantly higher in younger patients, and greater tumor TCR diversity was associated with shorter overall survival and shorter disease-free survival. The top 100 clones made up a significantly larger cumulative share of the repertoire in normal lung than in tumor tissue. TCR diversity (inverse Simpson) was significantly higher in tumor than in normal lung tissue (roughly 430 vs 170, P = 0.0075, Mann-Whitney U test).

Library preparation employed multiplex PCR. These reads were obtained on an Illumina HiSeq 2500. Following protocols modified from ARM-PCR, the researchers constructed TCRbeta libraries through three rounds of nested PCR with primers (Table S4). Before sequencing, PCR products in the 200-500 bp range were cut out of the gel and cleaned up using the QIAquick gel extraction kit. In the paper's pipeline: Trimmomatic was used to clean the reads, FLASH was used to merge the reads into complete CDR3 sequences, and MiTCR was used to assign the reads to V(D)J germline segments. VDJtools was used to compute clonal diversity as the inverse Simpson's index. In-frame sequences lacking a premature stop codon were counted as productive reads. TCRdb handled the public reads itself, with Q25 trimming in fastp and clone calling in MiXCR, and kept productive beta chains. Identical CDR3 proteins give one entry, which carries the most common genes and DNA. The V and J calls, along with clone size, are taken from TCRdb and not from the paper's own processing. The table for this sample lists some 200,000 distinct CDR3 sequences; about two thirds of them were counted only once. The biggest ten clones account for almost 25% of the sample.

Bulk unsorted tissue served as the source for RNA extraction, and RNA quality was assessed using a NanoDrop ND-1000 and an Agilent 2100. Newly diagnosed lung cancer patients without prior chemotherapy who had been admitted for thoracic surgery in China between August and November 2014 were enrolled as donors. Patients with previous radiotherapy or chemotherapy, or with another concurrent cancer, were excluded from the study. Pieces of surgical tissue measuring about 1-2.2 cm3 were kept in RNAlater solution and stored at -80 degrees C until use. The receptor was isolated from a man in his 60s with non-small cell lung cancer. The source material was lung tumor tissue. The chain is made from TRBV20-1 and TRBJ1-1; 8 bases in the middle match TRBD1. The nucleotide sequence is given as TGCAGTGCCAGACAGGGGTTGAGCTCTGAAGCTTTCTTT. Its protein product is CSARQGLSSEAFF.